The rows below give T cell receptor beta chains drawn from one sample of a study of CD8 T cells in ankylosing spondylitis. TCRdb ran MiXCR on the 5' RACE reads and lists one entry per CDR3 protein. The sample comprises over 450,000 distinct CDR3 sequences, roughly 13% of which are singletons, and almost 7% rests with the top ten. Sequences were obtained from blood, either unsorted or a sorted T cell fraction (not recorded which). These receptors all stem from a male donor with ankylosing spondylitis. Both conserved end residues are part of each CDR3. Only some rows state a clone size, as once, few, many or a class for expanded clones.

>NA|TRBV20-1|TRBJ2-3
CSALSFGGYTDTQYF
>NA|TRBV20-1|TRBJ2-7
CSARAHRGYEQYF
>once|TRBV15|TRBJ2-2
CATSRGTGGDTGELFF
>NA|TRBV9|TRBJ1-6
CASSVGQGRDSPLHF
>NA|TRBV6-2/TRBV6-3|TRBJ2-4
CASSYSGWKNIQYF
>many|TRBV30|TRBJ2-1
CAWSRSGNEFF
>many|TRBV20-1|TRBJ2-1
CSAPPGLAGVEEQFF
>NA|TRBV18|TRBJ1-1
CASSPRQAAGMNTEAFF
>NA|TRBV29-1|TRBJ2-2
CSVVVHRNTGELFF
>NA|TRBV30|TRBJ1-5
CAWSIGTQPQHF
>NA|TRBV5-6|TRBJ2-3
CASSLGLGLRLDTQYF
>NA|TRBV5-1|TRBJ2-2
CASSLAAGTSGTGELFF
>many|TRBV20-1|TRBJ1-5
CGVGFPAQPQHF
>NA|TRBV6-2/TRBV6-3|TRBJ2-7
CASSPTFLEQYF
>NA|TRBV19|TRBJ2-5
CASSIDLSRKETQYF
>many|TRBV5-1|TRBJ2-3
CASSILTGGSTDTQYF
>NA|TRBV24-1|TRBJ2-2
CATSDPTSGRSKSGELFF
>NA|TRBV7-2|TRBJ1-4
CASSPGTAATNEKLFF
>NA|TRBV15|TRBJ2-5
CATSRDLGGAQYF
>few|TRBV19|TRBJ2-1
CASRTGTSGTPQFF
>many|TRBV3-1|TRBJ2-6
CASSQGSYSGANVLTF
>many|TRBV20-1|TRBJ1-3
CSATSSGNTIYF
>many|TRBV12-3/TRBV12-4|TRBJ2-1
CASSFSGGVYNEQFF
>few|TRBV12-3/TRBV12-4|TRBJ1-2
CASSPAGLSGYTF
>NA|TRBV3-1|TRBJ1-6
CASSQEVNSGSPLHF
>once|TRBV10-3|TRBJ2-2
CAISPSGRAVGGELFF
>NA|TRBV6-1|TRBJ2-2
CASVRAATGELFF
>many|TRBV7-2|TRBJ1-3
CASSSGPESSGNTIYF
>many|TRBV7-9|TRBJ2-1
CASSSRDRGFHNEQFF
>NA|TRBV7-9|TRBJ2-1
CASSFGSGAYNEQFF
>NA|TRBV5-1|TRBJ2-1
CASSFLRGPLTYEQFF
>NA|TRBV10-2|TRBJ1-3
CASSDAGLAGNTIYF
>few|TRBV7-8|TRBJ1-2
CASSSDLYGYTF